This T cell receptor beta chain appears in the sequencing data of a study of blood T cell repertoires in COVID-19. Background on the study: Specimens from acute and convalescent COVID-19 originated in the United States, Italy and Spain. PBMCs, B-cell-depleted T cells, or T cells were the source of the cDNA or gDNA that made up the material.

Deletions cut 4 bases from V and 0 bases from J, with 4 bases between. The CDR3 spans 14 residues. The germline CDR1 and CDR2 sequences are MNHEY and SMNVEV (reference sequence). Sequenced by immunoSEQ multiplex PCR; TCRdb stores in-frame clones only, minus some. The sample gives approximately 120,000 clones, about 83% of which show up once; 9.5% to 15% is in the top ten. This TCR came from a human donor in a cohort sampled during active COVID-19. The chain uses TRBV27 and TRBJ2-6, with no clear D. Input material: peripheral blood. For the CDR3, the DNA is TGTGCCAGCAGTTCCTACTCTGGGGCCAACGTCCTGACTTTC. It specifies CASSSYSGANVLTF.